This T cell receptor (beta chain) was identified in a study of blood T cell repertoires in COVID-19. This table comes from immunoSEQ multiplex PCR, and its TCRdb copy is limited to in-frame clones, with some not included. The table lists under 450,000 clones, more than 70% of them singletons, with 1% to 1.5% in the top ten. Cohort 3 donors counted as recovered after two negative PCRs, clearance, or resolved symptoms. Trimming removed 3 bases from V and 2 bases from J; junction bases left unmatched: 15. The germline CDR1 and CDR2 sequences are KGHSH and LQKENI. The CDR3 extends over 19 amino acids. The V gene is TRBV18, the J gene TRBJ1-4, with 7 bases matching TRBD1. Sequencing was performed on PBMCs or T cells enriched from blood (not recorded which). The receptor's source is a man aged 25 to 45 who had recovered from COVID-19. The CDR3 sequence is CASSPVAGTAGATNEKLFF. The CDR3 DNA reads as TGTGCCAGCTCACCTGTCGCAGGGACAGCGGGGGCTACTAATGAAAAACTGTTTTTT.